This entry concerns a single T cell receptor beta chain. This entry is derived from a study of T cells in localized non-small cell lung cancer. Sequencing used immunoSEQ multiplex PCR; TCRdb keeps in-frame clones, though not all of them. Of tens of thousands of clones listed, 85% to 90% are singletons. Trimming cost V 1 base and J 5 bases, with 7 bases left between them. The germline V gene encodes CDR1 GTSNPN and CDR2 SVGIG (reference sequence). CDR3 length equals 12 residues. The receptor's source is a woman aged 35 to 69 with stage I lung adenocarcinoma. Sequences were derived from peripheral blood, sampled before any cancer treatment. This sequence joins TRBV30 and TRBJ2-3; the D gene is possibly TRBD1 (5 bases). The CDR3 protein is CAWSATEDTQYF. DNA of the CDR3: TGTGCCTGGAGTGCGACAGAAGATACGCAGTATTTT.